Presented here are 15 T cell receptor beta chains from one specimen sequenced in a study of blood T cell repertoires in COVID-19 (dated by TCRdb to about 2020). The method behind the library was the immunoSEQ multiplex PCR assay. TCRdb's version of the immuneACCESS table is confined to in-frame rearrangements and falls short of the full clone set. An unresolved V gene accounts for under half of the shortfall where checked; the remainder is of unknown origin. In this sample the table shows around 230,000 clones, roughly 80% of which occur a single time. Approximately 8.7% of the sample lies in the top ten. Sequencing was performed on peripheral blood. The receptor source for this set is a woman aged 80 or over with acute or convalescent COVID-19.

The chain has TRBV7-2 and TRBJ2-3; a possible D gene is TRBD2 (5 bases). V shed 5 bases and J shed 2 bases, with 17 bases lying between them. This CDR3 contains 16 residues. CDR1 is SGHTA, CDR2 FQGNSA, per germline. The CDR3 DNA follows: TGTGCCAGCAGCCCTTACGTGTCGGGGAACACAGATACGCAGTATTTT. Amino acid sequence: CASSPYVSGNTDTQYF. Full variable domain (remainder filled in from reference TRBV7-2 and TRBJ2-3): GAGVSQSPSNKVTEKGKDVELRCDPISGHTALYWYRQSLGQGLEFLIYFQGNSAPDKSGLPSDRFSAERTGGSVSTLTIQRTQQEDSAVYLCASSPYVSGNTDTQYFGPGTRLTVL.

The chain uses TRBV19 and TRBJ1-1; tentative D call: TRBD1 (5 bases). V lost 8 bases and J lost 3, with 16 bases in between. Germline loops: CDR1 LNHDA, CDR2 SQIVND (reference sequence). This CDR3 contains 14 residues. The CDR3 spells CASRPGIAHTEAFF. For the CDR3, the DNA is TGTGCCAGTCGACCAGGGATTGCCCACACTGAAGCTTTCTTT.

The J gene is TRBJ2-5, the V gene TRBV7-9; possible D gene TRBD2, 5 bases. Germline V gene sequence: CDR1 SEHNR, CDR2 FQNEAQ (reference sequence). Trimming left V 3 bases short and J 2 bases short, with 7 bases between. The CDR3 consists of 13 residues. The CDR3 DNA is TGTGCCAGCAGCTTGGGGAGTCAAGAGACCCAGTACTTC. Its translation: CASSLGSQETQYF.

The CDR3 sequence is CASSQDGQGIWYEQYF. In nucleotides, the CDR3 is TGTGCCAGCAGCCAAGATGGGCAGGGGATCTGGTACGAGCAGTACTTC. The chain employs TRBV3-1 (or the pseudogene TRBV3-2) and TRBJ2-7, with D perhaps matching TRBD1 (6 bases). Trimming pared 0 bases from V and 4 bases from J, leaving 16 bases between. The germline V gene has CDR1 LGHDT and CDR2 YNNKEL (reference sequence). The CDR3 length is 16 residues.

CDR3 loop: CASSFGGGKETQYF. In DNA form, the CDR3 reads TGTGCCAGCAGCTTTGGCGGGGGCAAGGAGACCCAGTACTTC. The chain couples TRBV7-2 to TRBJ2-5, with TRBD2 as a possible D gene (7 bases). There are 14 residues in the CDR3. In germline, CDR1 is SGHTA, CDR2 FQGNSA. The V gene lost 3 bases and the J gene lost 5 bases, with 13 bases spanning the gap.

This clone was recorded once. CDR3 nucleotide sequence: TGCGCCAGCAGCTCAACAGGGCTAAATCCCCTCCACTTT. Amino acids: CASSSTGLNPLHF. This chain joins TRBV5-1 and TRBJ1-6; D perhaps matches TRBD1 (6 bases). CDR1 is SGHRS, CDR2 YFSETQ, per germline. V was shortened by 3 bases and J by 13 bases, with 14 bases between the two germline ends. The CDR3 is made up of 13 amino acids.

CDR3 sequence (DNA): TGTGCCAGCAGCCTAGTCGGGGGGGCCTATACCGGGGAGCTGTTTTTT. Amino acid sequence: CASSLVGGAYTGELFF. This rearrangement joins TRBV3-1 (or the pseudogene TRBV3-2) to TRBJ2-2; TRBD2 matches 8 bases. The trim removed 4 bases at V and 5 bases at J, leaving 9 bases unmatched. CDR1 LGHDT and CDR2 YNNKEL come from the germline V gene (reference sequence). The CDR3 has 16 residues.

This clone has only one observation. V usage is TRBV19 and J usage is TRBJ2-6; TRBD1 matches at 9 bases. The CDR3 has 17 amino acids. CDR1 is LNHDA, CDR2 SQIVND, per germline (reference sequence). V was clipped by 4 bases and J by 0 bases; unmatched bases: 4. The CDR3 DNA sequence: TGTGCCAGTAGTAGACAGGGACAGGGCTCTGGGGCCAACGTCCTGACTTTC. Its translation: CASSRQGQGSGANVLTF.

The rearrangement uses TRBV27 and TRBJ2-7; 14 bases are a match to TRBD2. CDR3 length: 17 amino acids. Trimming at V came to 2 bases and at J to 0 bases, leaving 3 bases not matched to a gene. Germline V gives CDR1 MNHEY, CDR2 SMNVEV (reference sequence). CDR3 sequence: CASSLGTSGSLSYEQYF. The CDR3 nucleotides are TGTGCCAGCAGTTTAGGGACTAGCGGGAGCCTCTCCTACGAGCAGTACTTC.

The rearrangement uses TRBV6-2 or TRBV6-3 and TRBJ2-4; 8 nucleotides align to TRBD1. The germline gives CDR1 MNHEY, CDR2 SVGEGT. Unmatched junction bases numbered 7, after V lost 6 bases and J lost 6 bases. The CDR3 length is 14 residues. CDR3 sequence: CASSSGGAPNIQYF. In nucleotides, the CDR3 is TGTGCCAGCAGCTCAGGGGGCGCCCCAAACATTCAGTACTTC.

The chain carries TRBV4-2 and TRBJ2-7, with 9 bases aligning to TRBD2. J gave up 0 bases and V 1 base, and 1 base lay outside the gene matches. The CDR3 loop spans 15 amino acids. The germline V gene encodes CDR1 LGHNA and CDR2 YNFKEQ. In DNA, the CDR3 is TGTGCCAGCAGCCAAGCTAGCGGGGTCTCCTACGAGCAGTACTTC. This gives the protein CASSQASGVSYEQYF.

The chain has TRBV12-5 and TRBJ1-1, with TRBD1 matching over 7 bases. In germline, CDR1 is LGHNT, CDR2 FRNRAP. The CDR3 covers 15 residues. V dropped 2 bases and J dropped 3; count of bases not matched to a gene: 6. The CDR3, as DNA: TGTGCTAGTGGTTTGAGTAGCAGGGGGTACACTGAAGCTTTCTTT. Protein: CASGLSSRGYTEAFF.

The rearrangement uses TRBV4-2 and TRBJ2-1; perhaps TRBD2 as D (6 bases). CDR1 is LGHNA and CDR2 is YNFKEQ in the germline V gene. Trimming took off 0 bases at V and 2 bases at J, with 14 bases between the two ends. This CDR3 region has 17 residues. CDR3: CASSQDYVQRAYNEQFF. CDR3 nucleotides: TGTGCCAGCAGCCAAGATTATGTCCAGCGGGCCTACAATGAGCAGTTCTTC.

The CDR3 nucleotides read TGCGCCAGCAGCTTGACTAGCGGAAGCACAGATACGCAGTATTTT. Encoded protein: CASSLTSGSTDTQYF. The chain employs TRBV5-1 and TRBJ2-3, with TRBD2 identical over 8 bases. With 1 base clipped from V and 0 bases from J, the junction kept 1 base outside the gene matches. The germline gives CDR1 SGHRS, CDR2 YFSETQ. The CDR3 sequence is 15 residues long. The whole variable domain, remainder taken from reference TRBV5-1 and TRBJ2-3, is KAGVTQTPRYLIKTRGQQVTLSCSPISGHRSVSWYQQTPGQGLQFLFEYFSETQRNKGNFPGRFSGRQFSNSRSEMNVSTLELGDSALYLCASSLTSGSTDTQYFGPGTRLTVL.

The chain links TRBV21-1 to TRBJ2-3; the table's TRBD1 call for D was not verified on the DNA. TRBV21-1 is flagged as a pseudogene. CDR3 length: 15 residues. The CDR3 loop reads CASSRGHPSTDTQYF. CDR3 nucleotides: TGTGCCAGCAGCAGGGGGCATCCTAGCACAGATACGCAGTATTTT.